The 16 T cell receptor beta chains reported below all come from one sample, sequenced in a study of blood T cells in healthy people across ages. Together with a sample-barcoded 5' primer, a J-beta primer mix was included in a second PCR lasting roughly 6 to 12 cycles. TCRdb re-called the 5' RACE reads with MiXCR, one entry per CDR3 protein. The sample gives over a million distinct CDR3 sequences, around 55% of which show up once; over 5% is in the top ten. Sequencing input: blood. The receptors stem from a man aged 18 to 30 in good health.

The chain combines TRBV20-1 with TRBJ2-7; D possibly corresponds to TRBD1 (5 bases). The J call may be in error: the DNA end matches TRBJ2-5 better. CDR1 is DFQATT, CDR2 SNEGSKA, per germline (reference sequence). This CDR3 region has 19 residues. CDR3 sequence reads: CSASPPGSTAGRGEETQYF. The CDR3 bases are TGCAGTGCTTCCCCTCCCGGAAGTACCGCCGGAAGGGGTGAAGAGACCCAGTACTTC.

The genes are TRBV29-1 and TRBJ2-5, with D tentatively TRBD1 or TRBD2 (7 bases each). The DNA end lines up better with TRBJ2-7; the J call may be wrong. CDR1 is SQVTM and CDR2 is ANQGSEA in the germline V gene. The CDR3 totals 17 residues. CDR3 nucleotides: TGCAGCGTTGAAGGTCGGATCCTTACAGGGGAGGGCTACGAGCAGTACTTC. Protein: CSVEGRILTGEGYEQYF.

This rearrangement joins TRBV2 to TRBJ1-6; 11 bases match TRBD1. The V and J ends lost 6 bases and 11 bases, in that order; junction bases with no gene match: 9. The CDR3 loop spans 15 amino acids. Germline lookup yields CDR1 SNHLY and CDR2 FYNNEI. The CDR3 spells CASRGPGTGGTPLHF. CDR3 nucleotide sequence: TGTGCCAGCAGAGGCCCGGGGACAGGGGGAACACCCCTCCACTTT.

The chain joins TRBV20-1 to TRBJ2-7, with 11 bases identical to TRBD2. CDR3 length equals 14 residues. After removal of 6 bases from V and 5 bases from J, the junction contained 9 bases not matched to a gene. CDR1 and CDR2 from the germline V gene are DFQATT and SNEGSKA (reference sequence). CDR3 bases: TGCAGTGCCAACCGACTAGCGGGATGGGACGAGCAGTACTTC. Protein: CSANRLAGWDEQYF.

The DNA of the CDR3 is TGTGCCAGCAGCCAAGACTGGGGCTTAAAGACCCAGTACTTC. It specifies CASSQDWGLKTQYF. This chain connects TRBV3-1 to TRBJ2-4; D possibly corresponds to TRBD1 (5 bases). The DNA end is a closer match to TRBJ2-5, so the J assignment may be wrong. The CDR3 sequence is 14 residues long. Looked up from germline, CDR1 is LGHDT and CDR2 is YNNKEL (reference sequence).

The CDR3 here is CSVGRRGSSTDTQYF. CDR3 sequence (DNA): TGCAGCGTCGGCCGTCGGGGCTCAAGCACAGATACGCAGTATTTT. The chain carries TRBV29-1 and TRBJ2-3; D could derive from TRBD1 or TRBD2 (5 bases each). Germline V gene data show CDR1 as SQVTM and CDR2 as ANQGSEA. The CDR3 is 15 residues long. The V and J ends lost 6 bases and 0 bases respectively, with 16 bases between them.

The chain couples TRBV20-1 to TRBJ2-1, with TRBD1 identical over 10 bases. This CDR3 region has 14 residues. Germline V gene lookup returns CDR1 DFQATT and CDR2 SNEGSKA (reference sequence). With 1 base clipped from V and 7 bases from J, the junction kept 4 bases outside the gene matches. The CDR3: CSARGGTGVNEQFF. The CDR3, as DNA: TGCAGTGCTAGAGGGGGGACAGGGGTAAATGAGCAGTTCTTC.

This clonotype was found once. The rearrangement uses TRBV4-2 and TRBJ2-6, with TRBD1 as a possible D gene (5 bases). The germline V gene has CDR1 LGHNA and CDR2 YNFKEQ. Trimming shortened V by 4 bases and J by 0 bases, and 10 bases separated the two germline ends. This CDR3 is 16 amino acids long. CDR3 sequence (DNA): TGTGCCAGCAGCCCGAGACAGCTCTCTGGGGCCAACGTCCTGACTTTC. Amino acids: CASSPRQLSGANVLTF.

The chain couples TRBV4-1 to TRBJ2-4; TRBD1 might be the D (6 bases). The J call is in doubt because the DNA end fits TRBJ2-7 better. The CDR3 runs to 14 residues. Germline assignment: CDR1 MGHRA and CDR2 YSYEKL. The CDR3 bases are TGCGCCAGCAGCCCACGGCAGGGGTACGACGAGCAGTACTTC. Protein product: CASSPRQGYDEQYF.

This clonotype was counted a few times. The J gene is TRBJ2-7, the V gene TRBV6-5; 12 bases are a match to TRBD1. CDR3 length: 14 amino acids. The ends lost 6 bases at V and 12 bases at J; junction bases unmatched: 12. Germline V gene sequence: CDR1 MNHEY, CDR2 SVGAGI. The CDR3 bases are TGTGCCAGCAGCCGACCGGGACAGGGGGCCTCGAGGTACTTC. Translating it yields CASSRPGQGASRYF.

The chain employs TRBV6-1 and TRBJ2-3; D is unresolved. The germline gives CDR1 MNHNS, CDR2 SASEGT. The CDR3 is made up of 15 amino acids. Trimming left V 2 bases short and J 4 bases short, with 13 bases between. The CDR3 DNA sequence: TGTGCCAGCAGTGAATGGTCGCAGAGGTCAGATACGCAGTATTTT. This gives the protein CASSEWSQRSDTQYF.

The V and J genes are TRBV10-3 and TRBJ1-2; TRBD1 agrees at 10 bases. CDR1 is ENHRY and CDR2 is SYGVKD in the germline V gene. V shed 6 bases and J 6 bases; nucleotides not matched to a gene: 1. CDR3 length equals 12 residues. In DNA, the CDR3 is TGTGCCATCAGGGACAGGGGGGATGGCTACACCTTC. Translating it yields CAIRDRGDGYTF.

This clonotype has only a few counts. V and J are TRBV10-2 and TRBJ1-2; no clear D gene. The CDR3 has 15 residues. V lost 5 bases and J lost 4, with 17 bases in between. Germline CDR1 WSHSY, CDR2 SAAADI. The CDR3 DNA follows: TGCGCCAGCAGTTCCTCCCGGGTAGAGGCCTATGGCTACACCTTC. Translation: CASSSSRVEAYGYTF.

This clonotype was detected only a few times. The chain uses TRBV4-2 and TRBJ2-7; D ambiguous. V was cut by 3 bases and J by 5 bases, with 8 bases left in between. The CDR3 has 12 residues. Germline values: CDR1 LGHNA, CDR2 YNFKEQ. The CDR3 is CASSHGYDEQYF. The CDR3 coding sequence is TGTGCCAGCAGCCATGGATACGACGAGCAGTACTTC.

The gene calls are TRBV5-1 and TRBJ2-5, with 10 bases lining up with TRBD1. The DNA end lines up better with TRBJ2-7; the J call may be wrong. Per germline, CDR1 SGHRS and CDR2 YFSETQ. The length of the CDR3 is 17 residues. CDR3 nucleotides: TGCGCCAGCAGCTCCGGGACAGGGGTCTATTCCCTACGCGAGCAGTACTTC. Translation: CASSSGTGVYSLREQYF.

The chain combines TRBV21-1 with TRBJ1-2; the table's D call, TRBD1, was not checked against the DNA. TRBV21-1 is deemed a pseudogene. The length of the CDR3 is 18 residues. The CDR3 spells CASSKCRILDSPDYGYTF. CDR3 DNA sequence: TGTGCCAGCAGCAAATGCCGTATCCTTGACAGCCCTGACTATGGCTACACCTTC.